This entry lists 24 T cell receptor beta chains sequenced from one sample in a study of blood T cell repertoires in COVID-19. The method was immunoSEQ multiplex PCR; TCRdb's version includes in-frame clones alone and lacks a portion of them. This table holds 150,000 to 180,000 clones, roughly 80% found once. The sample comprised peripheral blood. Source of these receptors: a woman aged 55-75 years with acute or convalescent COVID-19.

V gene TRBV11-2 combines with J gene TRBJ2-4; no clear D. This CDR3 contains 17 residues. The V end lost 4 bases, the J end lost 4 bases, and 20 bases lay between the germline ends. Germline CDR1 SGHAT, CDR2 FQNNGV. CDR3 DNA sequence: TGTGCCAGCAGCTCCCTGTCTTTATTTAGGCGGAAAAACATTCAGTACTTC. Its translation: CASSSLSLFRRKNIQYF.

This clone has a handful of counts. V is TRBV27 and J is TRBJ1-6, with D perhaps TRBD1 (6 bases). V lost 1 base to trimming and J lost 8 bases, with 12 bases between them. Per germline, CDR1 MNHEY and CDR2 SMNVEV (reference sequence). CDR3 length: 15 residues. DNA for the CDR3: TGTGCCAGCAGTTTATGGCAGGGGTGGGATTCACCCCTCCACTTT. It yields the protein CASSLWQGWDSPLHF.

The J gene is TRBJ1-3, the V gene TRBV4-2; a weak D match, TRBD1 (5 bases). V dropped 0 bases and J dropped 7 bases, with 22 bases sitting between them. There are 18 residues in the CDR3. Germline assignment: CDR1 LGHNA and CDR2 YNFKEQ. The CDR3 protein is CASSQEFGVGGNKNTIYF. Written as DNA, the CDR3 is TGTGCCAGCAGCCAAGAATTTGGAGTCGGGGGGAATAAGAACACCATATATTTT.

This clone was counted only a few times. The rearrangement uses TRBV9 and TRBJ1-2; D remains ambiguous. V was cut by 5 bases and J by 2 bases, with 13 bases left in between. The CDR3 spans 14 residues. In germline, CDR1 is SGDLS, CDR2 YYNGEE. As DNA, the CDR3 is TGTGCCAGCAGGAGTTTAGAACGGAACTATGGCTACACCTTC. It encodes CASRSLERNYGYTF.

The rearrangement links TRBV12-3 or TRBV12-4 to TRBJ1-5, with no clear D. The CDR3 loop spans 12 amino acids. With 6 bases removed from V and 6 bases from J, the gap between germline ends came to 9 bases. CDR3 bases: TGTGCCAGCAGACTATTGGGTCAGCCCCAGCATTTT. It translates to CASRLLGQPQHF.

The genes are TRBV25-1 and TRBJ1-2; unclear D gene. The CDR3 covers 14 residues. V lost 2 bases and J 6 bases, leaving 13 bases between the germline ends. The germline V gene has CDR1 MGHDK and CDR2 SYGVNS. This CDR3 reads CASSEQAGFNGYTF. CDR3 in DNA: TGTGCCAGCAGTGAACAGGCCGGCTTTAATGGCTACACCTTC.

This clone was counted once. The chain recombines TRBV5-1 with TRBJ1-2; TRBD1 is a possible D gene (6 bases). Deletions cut 0 bases from V and 1 base from J, with 13 bases between. Germline V gene sequence: CDR1 SGHRS, CDR2 YFSETQ. The CDR3 contains 16 residues. CDR3 amino acids: CASSLERTVLNYGYTF. CDR3 DNA sequence: TGCGCCAGCAGCTTGGAGAGGACAGTTCTTAACTATGGCTACACCTTC.

As DNA, the CDR3 is TGTGCCAGTCAAGGGCGGGGCAAGGGGGAGACCCAGTACTTC. Amino acids: CASQGRGKGETQYF. The chain employs TRBV6-5 and TRBJ2-5, with D tentatively TRBD2 (6 bases). V lost 9 bases and J 5 bases, leaving 19 bases between the germline ends. From germline, CDR1 is MNHEY and CDR2 SVGAGI. CDR3 length: 14 amino acids.

The rearrangement links TRBV3-1 (or the pseudogene TRBV3-2) to TRBJ1-2; D may be TRBD1 (5 bases). This CDR3 is 16 amino acids long. Germline-derived CDR1 and CDR2 are LGHDT and YNNKEL (reference sequence). Trimming stripped 3 bases from V and 3 bases from J, with 17 bases between. The CDR3 loop reads CASSHRRTGVHYGYTF. Here the CDR3 DNA reads TGTGCCAGCAGCCACCGACGAACAGGTGTTCACTATGGCTACACCTTC.

This chain uses TRBV16 with TRBJ1-1; tentatively, D is TRBD1 (6 bases). The V end was cut by 4 bases, the J end by 7 bases, with 22 bases between. Germline values: CDR1 KGHSY, CDR2 FQNENV. This CDR3 region has 16 residues. The CDR3 reads CASSRQEIRISGEAFF. CDR3 DNA sequence: TGTGCCAGCAGCCGACAGGAAATAAGAATTAGTGGTGAAGCTTTCTTT.

In this sample, this clone turned up a few times. The chain combines TRBV19 with TRBJ2-3; TRBD1 aligns across 7 bases. Unmatched junction bases numbered 5, after V lost 6 bases and J lost 2 bases. The CDR3 consists of 14 residues. Per germline, CDR1 LNHDA and CDR2 SQIVND (reference sequence). CDR3 residues: CASRDRLVTDTQYF. The CDR3 nucleotides read TGTGCCAGTAGGGACAGGCTCGTCACAGATACGCAGTATTTT.

The CDR3 loop reads CASSPEVALASTGELFF. CDR3 DNA sequence: TGTGCCAGCAGCCCCGAGGTAGCCCTAGCGTCCACCGGGGAGCTGTTTTTT. The chain carries TRBV5-6 and TRBJ2-2, with D maybe TRBD2 (6 bases). V lost 4 bases, J lost 4 bases, and 20 bases lay in between. The CDR3 spans 17 residues. In germline, CDR1 is SGHDT, CDR2 YYEEEE.

A single count supports this clone. The chain couples TRBV9 to TRBJ2-3; 8 bases are a match to TRBD2. The CDR3 covers 16 residues. V lost 0 bases, J lost 6 bases, and 9 bases stayed unmatched. Germline CDR1 is SGDLS and CDR2 is YYNGEE. CDR3 region: CASSVVYGGAADTQYF. CDR3 sequence (DNA): TGTGCCAGCAGCGTAGTGTACGGGGGGGCCGCGGATACGCAGTATTTT.

The V call is TRBV28, the J call TRBJ1-5; TRBD1 agrees at 9 bases. The CDR3 has 15 amino acids. Germline CDR1 reads MDHEN; CDR2 reads SYDVKM. J was trimmed by 2 bases and V by 6 bases; bases with no gene match: 5. The CDR3 spells CASSSTGGGNQPQHF. The CDR3 DNA reads TGTGCCAGCAGCTCGACAGGGGGTGGCAATCAGCCCCAGCATTTT.

The chain employs TRBV4-1 and TRBJ1-2; D not resolved. CDR1 and CDR2 (germline): MGHRA, YSYEKL. Trimming removed 4 bases at V and 6 bases at J, with 9 bases between. This CDR3 spans 12 amino acids. DNA for the CDR3: TGCGCCAGCAGCCCCGGGTCCCATGGCTACACCTTC. It encodes CASSPGSHGYTF.

This rearrangement joins TRBV28 to TRBJ1-6; D uncertain. Per the germline V gene, CDR1 is MDHEN and CDR2 is SYDVKM. This CDR3 spans 12 amino acids. Between the trimmed V and J ends, which lost 7 bases and 7 bases, there was a span of 8 bases. This CDR3 reads CASTVLNSPLHF. Here the CDR3 DNA reads TGTGCCAGCACTGTACTAAATTCACCCCTCCACTTT.

In its sample, this clone was seen once. The gene calls are TRBV29-1 and TRBJ1-1, with a tentative D call TRBD1 (5 bases). With 6 bases removed from V and 1 base from J, the gap between germline ends came to 12 bases. CDR1 is SQVTM and CDR2 is ANQGSEA in the germline V gene. The CDR3 sequence is 13 residues long. Written as DNA, the CDR3 is TGCAGCGTCCTGGACACCGGGAACACTGAAGCTTTCTTT. This encodes CSVLDTGNTEAFF.

The chain is built from TRBV7-2 and TRBJ1-5, with TRBD1 matching over 8 bases. Germline loops: CDR1 SGHTA, CDR2 FQGNSA. V dropped 2 bases and J dropped 6; count of bases not matched to a gene: 9. The CDR3 totals 16 residues. The CDR3 region has the DNA TGTGCCAGCAGCTTAATGGGCAGGGGGCGACCTCAGCCCCAGCATTTT. This codes for CASSLMGRGRPQPQHF.

V is TRBV30 and J is TRBJ1-6, with D possibly matching TRBD1 (5 bases). Germline lookup yields CDR1 GTSNPN and CDR2 SVGIG (reference sequence). The V end lost 2 bases, the J end lost 9 bases, and 8 bases lay between the germline ends. This CDR3 spans 12 amino acids. CDR3 loop: CAWSLTGSPLHF. The CDR3 coding sequence is TGTGCCTGGAGTTTAACAGGTTCACCCCTCCACTTT. Full variable domain (missing parts from reference TRBV30 and TRBJ1-6): SQTIHQWPATLVQPVGSPLSLECTVEGTSNPNLYWYRQAAGRGLQLLFYSVGIGQISSEVPQNLSASRPQDRQFILSSKKLLLSDSGFYLCAWSLTGSPLHFGNGTRLTVT.

CDR3: CASSQASSGYEQYV. CDR3 coding DNA: TGTGCCAGCAGCCAAGCGTCGTCGGGGTACGAGCAGTACGTC. The chain links TRBV3-1 (or the pseudogene TRBV3-2) to TRBJ2-7, with a tentative D call TRBD2 (5 bases). Germline assignment: CDR1 LGHDT and CDR2 YNNKEL (reference sequence). The V end was cut by 1 base, the J end by 4 bases, with 11 bases between. The CDR3 is 14 amino acids.

The V call is TRBV3-1 (or the pseudogene TRBV3-2), the J call TRBJ2-1; TRBD2 matches 11 bases. This CDR3 has 15 residues. The junction had 6 bases not matched to a gene; V was cut back by 4 bases and J by 7 bases. Per the germline V gene, CDR1 is LGHDT and CDR2 is YNNKEL (reference sequence). The CDR3 spells CASSPQLAGGNEQFF. For the CDR3, the DNA is TGTGCCAGCAGCCCTCAGCTAGCGGGGGGTAATGAGCAGTTCTTC.

With regard to this clone: The germline gene is not matched at one end of the junction; a read error may be the cause. In nucleotides, the CDR3 is TGTGCCAGCAGTCAAGGGGGGCCGGGGACGCGAGGAAACACCATATATTTT. Its translation: CASSQGGPGTRGNTIYF. The chain uses TRBV4-2 and TRBJ1-3; D possibly corresponds to TRBD1 (6 bases). CDR1 is LGHNA and CDR2 is YNFKEQ in the germline V gene. The length of the CDR3 is 17 residues.

The rearrangement uses TRBV19 and TRBJ1-5; TRBD1 agrees at 7 bases. The CDR3 is 15 amino acids. CDR1 LNHDA and CDR2 SQIVND come from the germline V gene (reference sequence). V shed 5 bases and J 2 bases; nucleotides not matched to a gene: 6. This chain's CDR3 is CASSSGGLGNQPQHF. DNA for the CDR3: TGTGCCAGTAGTTCAGGGGGGTTGGGCAATCAGCCCCAGCATTTT.

The chain employs TRBV10-3 and TRBJ1-1, with D possibly being TRBD1 (6 bases). V gave up 0 bases and J gave up 0 bases, with 17 bases separating them. The CDR3 has 18 residues. Germline lookup yields CDR1 ENHRY and CDR2 SYGVKD. CDR3 amino acids: CAISESRGGTSMNTEAFF. CDR3 nucleotide sequence: TGTGCCATCAGTGAGTCGAGGGGGGGGACGTCCATGAACACTGAAGCTTTCTTT.